This is a list of T cell receptor beta chains from one sample in a study of long-term antiretroviral therapy in people with HIV. Sequencing used immunoSEQ multiplex PCR; TCRdb keeps in-frame clones, though not all of them. The table has 8,500 to 10,000 clones, around 73% seen once. Sample: unsorted PBMCs, taken 0.4 years before starting antiretroviral therapy. All receptors derive from a man younger than 40 with HIV. CDR3s include the opening cysteine and the closing phenylalanine or tryptophan.

j_call v_call cdr3_aa
TRBJ2-5 TRBV28 CASSLGGWVQETQYF
TRBJ2-7 TRBV2 CASSGITLSAGEQYF
TRBJ2-7 TRBV10-3 CAISAGQGAEQYF
TRBJ2-1 TRBV15 CATSTPGGPHNEQFF
TRBJ2-7 TRBV6-1 CASSEAHGSSYEQYF
TRBJ2-7 TRBV6-5 CASSTPTDNYEQYF
TRBJ2-5 TRBV5-1 CASILSPASSGGGETQYF
TRBJ2-7 TRBV6-1 CATLAGPYEQYF
TRBJ2-7 TRBV7-9 CASSLGEGIAGGRTYEQYF
TRBJ2-1 TRBV4-2 CASSQLRGNNEQFF
TRBJ1-1 TRBV4-2 CASSQVSRGQGAIEAFF
TRBJ1-1 TRBV11-2 CASRDGMTATEAFF
TRBJ1-5 TRBV10-1 CASRKNQPQHF
TRBJ2-7 TRBV28 CASRTSYDKQYF
TRBJ2-7 TRBV6-5 CASSYGTGGYEQYF
TRBJ1-2 TRBV13 CASSLAGGAWYGYTF
TRBJ1-2 TRBV10-2 CASSEGRGANYGYTF
TRBJ1-1 TRBV5-1 CASSLVGYTEAFF
TRBJ1-6 TRBV6-1 CASSEFRSPLHF
TRBJ1-5 TRBV7-8 CASSYTGGVEYQPQHF
TRBJ1-5 TRBV7-9 CASSYGTGGVQPQHF
TRBJ2-3 TRBV28 CATGELAWGTDTQYF
TRBJ1-2 TRBV6-6 CASSGGKAGYTF